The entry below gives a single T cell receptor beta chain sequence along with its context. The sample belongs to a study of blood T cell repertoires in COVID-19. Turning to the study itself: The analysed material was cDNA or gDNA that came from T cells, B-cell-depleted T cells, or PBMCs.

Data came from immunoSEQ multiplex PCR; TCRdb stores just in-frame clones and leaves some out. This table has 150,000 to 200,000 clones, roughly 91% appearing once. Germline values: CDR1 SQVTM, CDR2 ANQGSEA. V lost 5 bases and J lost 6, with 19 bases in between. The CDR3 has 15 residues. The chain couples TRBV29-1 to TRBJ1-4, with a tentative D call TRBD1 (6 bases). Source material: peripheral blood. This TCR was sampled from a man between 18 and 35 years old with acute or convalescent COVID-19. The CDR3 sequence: CSVLTTGLIDEKLFF. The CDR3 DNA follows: TGCAGCGTTCTCACCACAGGGCTTATTGATGAAAAACTGTTTTTT.